This T cell receptor (beta chain) was sequenced during a study of glioma-infiltrating T cells after dendritic cell vaccination. On the study more broadly: Patients had newly diagnosed or recurrent glioblastoma and received dendritic cell vaccines.

The time point was: after dendritic cell vaccination, including at tumor progression/relapse. V lost 4 bases, J lost 2 bases, and 12 bases lay in between. CDR1 is SGHNT, CDR2 YYREEE, per germline (reference sequence). CDR3 length equals 14 residues. Amplification used 60 V beta primers and 13 J beta primers. Here immunoSEQ multiplex PCR was the method, and the copy in TCRdb shows in-frame clones only, minus some. Among roughly 100,000 clones listed, roughly 90% were seen once. The chain joins TRBV5-4 to TRBJ2-5, with a tentative D call TRBD1 (6 bases). Sequencing used blood, obtained after dendritic cell vaccination. This TCR was recovered from a human donor with glioblastoma. The CDR3 nucleotides read TGTGCCAGCAGCCCCGGACAGTTTCAAGAGACCCAGTACTTC. Translated: CASSPGQFQETQYF.